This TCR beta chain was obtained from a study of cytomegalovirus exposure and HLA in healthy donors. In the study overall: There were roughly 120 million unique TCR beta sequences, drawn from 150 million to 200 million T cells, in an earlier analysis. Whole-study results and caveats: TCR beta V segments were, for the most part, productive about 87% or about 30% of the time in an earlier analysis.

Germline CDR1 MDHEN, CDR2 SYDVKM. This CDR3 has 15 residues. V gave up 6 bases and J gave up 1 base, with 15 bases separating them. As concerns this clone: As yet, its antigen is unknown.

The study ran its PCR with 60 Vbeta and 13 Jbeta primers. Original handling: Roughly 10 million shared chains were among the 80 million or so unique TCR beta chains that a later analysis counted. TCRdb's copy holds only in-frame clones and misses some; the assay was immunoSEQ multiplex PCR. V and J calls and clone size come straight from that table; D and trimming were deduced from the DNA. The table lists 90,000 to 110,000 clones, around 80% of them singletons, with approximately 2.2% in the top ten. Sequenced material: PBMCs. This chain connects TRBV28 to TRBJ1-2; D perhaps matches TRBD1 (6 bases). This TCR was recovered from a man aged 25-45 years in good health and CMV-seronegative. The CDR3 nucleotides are TGTGCCAGCAGCTCTCAGGGGAGGGATAACTATGGCTACACCTTC. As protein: CASSSQGRDNYGYTF.